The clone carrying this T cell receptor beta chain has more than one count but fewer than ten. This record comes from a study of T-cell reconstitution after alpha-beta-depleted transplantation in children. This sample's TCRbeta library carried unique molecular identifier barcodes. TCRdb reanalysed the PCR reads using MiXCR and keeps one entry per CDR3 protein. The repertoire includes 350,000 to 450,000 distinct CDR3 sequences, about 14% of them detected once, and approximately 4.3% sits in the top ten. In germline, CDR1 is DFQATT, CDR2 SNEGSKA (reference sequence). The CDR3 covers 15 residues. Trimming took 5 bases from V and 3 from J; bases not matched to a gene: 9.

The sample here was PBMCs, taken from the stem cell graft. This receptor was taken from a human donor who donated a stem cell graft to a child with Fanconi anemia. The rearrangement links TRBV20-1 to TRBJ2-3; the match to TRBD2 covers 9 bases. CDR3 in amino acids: CSAQSGLASTDTQYF. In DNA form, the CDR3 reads TGCAGTGCTCAATCCGGACTAGCGAGTACAGATACGCAGTATTTT.